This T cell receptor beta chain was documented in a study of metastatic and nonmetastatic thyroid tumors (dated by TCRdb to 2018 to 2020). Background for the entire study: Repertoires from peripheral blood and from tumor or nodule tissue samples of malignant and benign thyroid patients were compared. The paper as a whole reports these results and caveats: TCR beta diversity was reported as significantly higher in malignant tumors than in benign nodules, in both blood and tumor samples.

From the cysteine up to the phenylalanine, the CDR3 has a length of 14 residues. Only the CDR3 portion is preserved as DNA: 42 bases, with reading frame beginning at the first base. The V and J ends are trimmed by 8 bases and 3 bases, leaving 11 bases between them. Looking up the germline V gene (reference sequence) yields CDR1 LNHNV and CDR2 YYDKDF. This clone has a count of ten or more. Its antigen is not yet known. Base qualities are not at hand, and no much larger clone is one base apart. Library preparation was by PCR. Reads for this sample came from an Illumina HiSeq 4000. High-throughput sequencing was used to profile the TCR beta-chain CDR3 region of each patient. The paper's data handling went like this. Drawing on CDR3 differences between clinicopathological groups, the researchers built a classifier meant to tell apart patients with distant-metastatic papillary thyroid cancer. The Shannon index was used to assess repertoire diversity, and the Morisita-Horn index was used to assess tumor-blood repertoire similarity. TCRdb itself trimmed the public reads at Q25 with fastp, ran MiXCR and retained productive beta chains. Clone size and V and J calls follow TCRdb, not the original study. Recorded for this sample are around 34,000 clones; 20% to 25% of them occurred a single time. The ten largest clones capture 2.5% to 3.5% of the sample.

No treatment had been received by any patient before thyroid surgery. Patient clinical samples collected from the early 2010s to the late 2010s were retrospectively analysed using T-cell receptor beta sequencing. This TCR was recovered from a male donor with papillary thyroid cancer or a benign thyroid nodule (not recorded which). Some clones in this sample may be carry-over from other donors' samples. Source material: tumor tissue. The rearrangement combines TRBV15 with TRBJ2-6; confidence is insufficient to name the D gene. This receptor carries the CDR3 CATSVGLGANVLTF. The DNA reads TGTGCCACCTCAGTGGGCCTTGGGGCCAACGTCCTGACTTTC.